This TCR beta chain comes out of a study of CD8+ T cells in alopecia areata. Study-level background: Each day, treated patients took oral tofacitinib twice, at 5 to 10 mg per dose. The protocol delivered tofacitinib for 6 to 18 months, then withdrew it for 6 months.

Treatment specified: oral pan-JAK inhibitor, 5-10 mg twice daily. RNA extraction and reverse transcription yielded cDNA as sequencing template. The repertoire was sequenced with immunoSEQ multiplex PCR; TCRdb's copy has only in-frame clones and lacks some. Here the sample spans approximately 110,000 clones, approximately 54% being singletons. As to this clone: Its antigen is unknown.

This CDR3 comprises 15 residues. In germline, CDR1 is SGHVT, CDR2 SQSDAQ. The V end lost 3 bases, the J end lost 7 bases, and 16 bases lay between the germline ends. Findings and limits, study-wide: For patients receiving tofacitinib, scalp clonality and expanded CD8+ clones among the top 100 significantly decreased.

The specimen comprised CD8+ T cells sorted from blood, sampled at week 24, from a patient treated with tofacitinib. The rearrangement joins TRBV7-4 to TRBJ1-5, with D perhaps matching TRBD1 (6 bases). This TCR was recovered from a human donor with alopecia areata. The CDR3 loop is CASSLGDNLSQPQHF. CDR3 nucleotides: TGTGCCAGCAGCTTGGGGGACAATTTAAGCCAGCCCCAGCATTTT.